This entry lists 22 T cell receptor beta chains sequenced from one sample in a study of T cells in Graves' hyperthyroidism and ophthalmopathy. RNA transcripts were the template for amplifying TCR beta CDR3 regions. HTBI primers were used for first-round RT-PCR of the TCR CDR3. TCRdb redid the calling of the multiplex PCR reads with MiXCR, one entry per CDR3 protein. The sample carries roughly 350,000 distinct CDR3 sequences, over 11% recorded once. What was sequenced was blood. Receptor source: a young woman with Graves' hyperthyroidism.

In this sample, this clonotype turned up a few times. This rearrangement joins TRBV9 to TRBJ2-1; D gene uncertain. Germline values: CDR1 SGDLS, CDR2 YYNGEE. The V and J ends lost 2 bases and 3 bases respectively, with 12 bases between them. The CDR3 covers 15 residues. Here the CDR3 reads CASSVIGENYNEQFF. The CDR3 DNA follows: TGTGCCAGCAGCGTCATCGGAGAAAACTACAATGAGCAGTTCTTC.

This clonotype has ten or more counts. CDR3 bases: TGTGCCAGCAGTTTTGTATACGGGGAGCTGTTTTTT. It codes for CASSFVYGELFF. The chain carries TRBV2 and TRBJ2-2, with no clear D. V was clipped by 5 bases and J by 7 bases, with 8 bases between them. The CDR3 is 12 amino acids. Germline assignment: CDR1 SNHLY and CDR2 FYNNEI.

This clonotype was found many times. The V gene is TRBV28, the J gene TRBJ1-5, with D perhaps TRBD1 (6 bases). The CDR3 extends over 14 amino acids. Trimming left V 3 bases short and J 9 bases short, with 15 bases between. CDR1 is MDHEN, CDR2 SYDVKM, per germline. Here the CDR3 DNA reads TGTGCCAGCAGTTTGTTGCAGGGGAGTCGGCCCCAGCATTTT. Amino acids: CASSLLQGSRPQHF.

This clonotype appeared a few times. The chain joins TRBV29-1 to TRBJ1-5, with 7 bases aligning to TRBD1. CDR1 is SQVTM and CDR2 is ANQGSEA in the germline V gene. The CDR3 covers 15 residues. Trimming took 7 bases from V and 0 from J; bases not matched to a gene: 9. The CDR3 is CSASLTGNSNQPQHF. CDR3 sequence (DNA): TGCAGCGCCAGCCTGACAGGGAATAGCAATCAGCCCCAGCATTTT.

The chain joins TRBV9 to TRBJ1-1, with D perhaps TRBD1 (5 bases). The CDR3 contains 14 residues. CDR1 is SGDLS and CDR2 is YYNGEE in the germline V gene. The V end was cut by 3 bases, the J end by 2 bases, with 11 bases between. The CDR3 region has the DNA TGTGCCAGCAGCGGGGGGTACAGAAACACTGAAGCTTTCTTT. Its translation is CASSGGYRNTEAFF.

This clonotype was seen repeatedly, ten times or more. V is TRBV28 and J is TRBJ1-1; no clear D gene. V was shortened by 6 bases and J by 1 base, with 15 bases between the two germline ends. Per the germline V gene, CDR1 is MDHEN and CDR2 is SYDVKM. The CDR3 runs to 15 residues. The CDR3 DNA reads as TGTGCCAGCAGAGTTATAGACGAGAAGAACACTGAAGCTTTCTTT. Translating it yields CASRVIDEKNTEAFF.

This clonotype appeared a few times. V and J are TRBV6-1 and TRBJ1-5, with 8 bases fitting TRBD1. Trimming cost V 5 bases and J 3 bases; bases outside gene matches: 6. The CDR3 spans 15 residues. Germline V gene sequence: CDR1 MNHNS, CDR2 SASEGT. The CDR3 reads CASSYPQGANQPQHF. CDR3 DNA sequence: TGTGCCAGCAGTTATCCCCAGGGGGCCAATCAGCCCCAGCATTTT.

This clonotype was picked up a small number of times. This chain connects TRBV5-1 to TRBJ2-7, with D maybe TRBD2 (7 bases). The CDR3 consists of 17 residues. Germline V CDR1 and CDR2: SGHRS, YFSETQ. The V gene lost 4 bases and the J gene lost 2 bases, with 22 bases spanning the gap. CDR3 protein: CASSRTELGGRPYEQYF. CDR3 sequence (DNA): TGCGCCAGCAGCAGGACGGAACTCGGGGGGCGCCCCTACGAGCAGTACTTC.

This clonotype has a handful of counts. One base away lies a much larger clone, so this may be a sequencing read error. V usage is TRBV11-2 and J usage is TRBJ2-4, with 8 bases that match TRBD1. The germline gives CDR1 SGHAT, CDR2 FQNNGV. V lost 1 base and J lost 3; bases outside the gene matches: 5. The CDR3 length is 16 residues. CDR3: CASSLGRGLSKNIQYF. DNA of the CDR3: TGTGCCAGCAGCTTAGGCAGGGGGCTTAGCAAAAACATTCAGTACTTC.

The CDR3 loop reads CASSPLVREQFF. The DNA for the CDR3 is TGTGCCAGCAGCCCGTTAGTCCGAGAGCAGTTCTTC. The chain links TRBV7-9 to TRBJ2-1; D gene ambiguous. V lost 5 bases to trimming and J lost 10 bases, with 12 bases between them. Per germline, CDR1 SEHNR and CDR2 FQNEAQ (reference sequence). The CDR3 covers 12 residues.

This clonotype was detected many times. V gene TRBV10-3 combines with J gene TRBJ2-6, with D perhaps assigned TRBD1 or TRBD2 (5 bases each). Germline loops: CDR1 ENHRY, CDR2 SYGVKD. The CDR3 runs to 12 residues. Trimming pared 9 bases from V and 6 bases from J, leaving 9 bases between. CDR3 DNA: TGTGCCATAGGGACGCTGGCCAACGTCCTGACTTTC. Translated: CAIGTLANVLTF.

Ten or more counts support this clonotype. The chain joins TRBV6-1 to TRBJ1-5; D gene uncertain. This CDR3 spans 13 amino acids. V lost 2 bases and J lost 7, with 9 bases in between. The germline gives CDR1 MNHNS, CDR2 SASEGT. CDR3 in amino acids: CASSEWGYQPQHF. The DNA of the CDR3 is TGTGCCAGCAGTGAATGGGGTTACCAGCCCCAGCATTTT.

This clonotype was picked up many times. J is TRBJ2-2 and V is TRBV7-3; TRBD1 or TRBD2 may be the D gene (5 bases each). The germline V gene encodes CDR1 SGHTA and CDR2 FQGTGA. V lost 5 bases and J 0 bases, leaving 10 bases between the germline ends. CDR3 length: 15 residues. This chain's CDR3 is CASSPGAPNTGELFF. CDR3 coding DNA: TGTGCCAGCAGCCCCGGGGCCCCGAACACCGGGGAGCTGTTTTTT.

This clonotype was counted between two and nine times. The chain is built from TRBV2 and TRBJ1-5; D gene unclear. V was cut by 5 bases and J by 6 bases, with 8 bases left in between. CDR1 is SNHLY and CDR2 is FYNNEI in the germline V gene. The CDR3 covers 12 residues. CDR3 sequence (DNA): TGTGCCAGCAGTACAGAGGGTCAGCCCCAGCATTTT. Translation gives CASSTEGQPQHF.

This clonotype was recorded at least ten times. The rearrangement uses TRBV6-2 or TRBV6-3 and TRBJ2-5; no clear D. With 1 base removed from V and 5 bases from J, the gap between germline ends came to 11 bases. Germline CDR1 and CDR2: MNHEY and SVGEGT. The CDR3 is 14 residues long. In DNA form, the CDR3 reads TGTGCCAGCAGTTACTACAGAAATGGGGAGACCCAGTACTTC. The encoded protein is CASSYYRNGETQYF.

With regard to this clonotype: At one end, the junction sequence differs from germline, possibly due to a read error. The rearrangement links TRBV12-3 or TRBV12-4 to TRBJ2-7; the match to TRBD2 covers 13 bases. This CDR3 spans 15 amino acids. CDR3 sequence reads: CASRGGTSGTYGQYF. The CDR3 DNA sequence: TGTGCCAGCAGGGGGGGGACTAGCGGGACCTACGGGCAGTACTTC.

This clonotype occurred a few times. The rearrangement uses TRBV27 and TRBJ2-7, with TRBD2 matching over 10 bases. Germline loops: CDR1 MNHEY, CDR2 SMNVEV (reference sequence). With 4 bases clipped from V and 0 bases from J, the junction kept 3 bases outside the gene matches. The CDR3 length is 15 residues. The CDR3 loop is CASSSTSGISYEQYF. CDR3 nucleotide sequence: TGTGCCAGCAGTTCTACTAGCGGGATCTCCTACGAGCAGTACTTC.

This clonotype showed up just a few times. This sequence joins TRBV9 and TRBJ1-1, with D perhaps matching TRBD1 (5 bases). The CDR3 length is 16 residues. Germline CDR1 is SGDLS and CDR2 is YYNGEE. V was shortened by 1 base and J by 3 bases, with 16 bases between the two germline ends. For the CDR3, the DNA is TGTGCCAGCAGCGTATCCGGGACTAGCCCTGACACTGAAGCTTTCTTT. This translates into CASSVSGTSPDTEAFF.

The J gene is TRBJ1-2, the V gene TRBV7-9; the match to TRBD1 covers 7 bases. Germline V gene sequence: CDR1 SEHNR, CDR2 FQNEAQ (reference sequence). The CDR3 is 14 amino acids. After removal of 2 bases from V and 6 bases from J, the junction contained 6 bases not matched to a gene. CDR3 bases: TGTGCCAGCAGCTTATCAGGGGGGCGTAATGGCTACACCTTC. Protein sequence: CASSLSGGRNGYTF.

This chain joins TRBV27 and TRBJ1-5; 9 nucleotides align to TRBD1. CDR3 length: 16 residues. V lost 7 bases, J lost 11 bases, and 18 bases stayed unmatched. From germline, CDR1 is MNHEY and CDR2 SMNVEV (reference sequence). The CDR3 loop reads CASTERGGQGFEAQHF. For the CDR3, the DNA is TGTGCCAGCACCGAACGGGGTGGACAGGGGTTCGAAGCCCAGCATTTT.

This clonotype was counted between two and nine times. The chain joins TRBV14 to TRBJ1-3, with a possible D match to TRBD1 (5 bases). V was pared by 4 bases and J by 0 bases, with 16 bases between. This CDR3 is 17 amino acids long. Per germline, CDR1 SGHDN and CDR2 FVKESK. CDR3 bases: TGTGCCAGCAGCCGCCTTCCGGGGCCCACCTCTGGAAACACCATATATTTT. Protein product: CASSRLPGPTSGNTIYF.

Turning to this clonotype: A much larger clone is a single base away; this may be a read error. No conserved phenylalanine or tryptophan ends this CDR3, so it is likely a read error. This chain uses TRBV7-8 with TRBJ2-3; no clear D. The CDR3 length is 15 residues. V shed 1 base and J shed 3 bases, with 11 bases lying between them. The germline CDR1 and CDR2 sequences are SGHVS and FQNEAQ. CDR3 loop: CASSLVGSRTDTQYS. As DNA, the CDR3 is TGTGCCAGCAGCTTAGTGGGTAGCAGAACAGATACGCAGTATTCT.